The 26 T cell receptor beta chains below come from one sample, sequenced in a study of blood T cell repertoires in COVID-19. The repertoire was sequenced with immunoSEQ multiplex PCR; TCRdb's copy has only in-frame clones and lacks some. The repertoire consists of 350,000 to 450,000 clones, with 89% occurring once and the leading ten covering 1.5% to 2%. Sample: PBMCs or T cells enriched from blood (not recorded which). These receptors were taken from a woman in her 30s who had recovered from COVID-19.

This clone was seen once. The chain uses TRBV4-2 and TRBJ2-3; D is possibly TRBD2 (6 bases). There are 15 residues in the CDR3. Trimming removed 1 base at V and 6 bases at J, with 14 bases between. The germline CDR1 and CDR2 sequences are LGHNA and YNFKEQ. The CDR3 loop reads CASSQGLEGSDTQYF. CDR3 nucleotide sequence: TGTGCCAGCAGCCAAGGACTAGAAGGATCGGATACGCAGTATTTT.

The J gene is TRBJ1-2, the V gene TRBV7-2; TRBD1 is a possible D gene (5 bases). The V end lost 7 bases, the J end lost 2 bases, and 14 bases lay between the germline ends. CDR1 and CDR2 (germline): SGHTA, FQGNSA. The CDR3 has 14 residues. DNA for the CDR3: TGTGCCAGCACCTACGGCGGGGGGAACTATGGCTACACCTTC. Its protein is CASTYGGGNYGYTF.

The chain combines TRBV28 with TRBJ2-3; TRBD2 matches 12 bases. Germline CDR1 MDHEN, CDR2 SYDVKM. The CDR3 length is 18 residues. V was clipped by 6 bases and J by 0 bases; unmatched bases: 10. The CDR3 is CASRLRTSGITSTDTQYF. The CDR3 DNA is TGTGCCAGCAGGCTTCGGACTAGCGGGATAACTAGCACAGATACGCAGTATTTT.

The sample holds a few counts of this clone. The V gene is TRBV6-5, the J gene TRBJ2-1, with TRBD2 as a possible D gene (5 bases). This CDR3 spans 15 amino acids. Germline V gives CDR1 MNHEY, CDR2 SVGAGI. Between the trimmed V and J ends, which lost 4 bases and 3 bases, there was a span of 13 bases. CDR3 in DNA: TGTGCCAGCAGTTCTTCTGAGCGGAACTACAATGAGCAGTTCTTC. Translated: CASSSSERNYNEQFF.

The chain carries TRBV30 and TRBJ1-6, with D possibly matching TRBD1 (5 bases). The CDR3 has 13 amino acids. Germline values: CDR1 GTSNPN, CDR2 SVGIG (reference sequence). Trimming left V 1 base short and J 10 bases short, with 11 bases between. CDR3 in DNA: TGTGCCTGGAGTGGACAGATTGGGTCACCCCTCCACTTT. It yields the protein CAWSGQIGSPLHF.

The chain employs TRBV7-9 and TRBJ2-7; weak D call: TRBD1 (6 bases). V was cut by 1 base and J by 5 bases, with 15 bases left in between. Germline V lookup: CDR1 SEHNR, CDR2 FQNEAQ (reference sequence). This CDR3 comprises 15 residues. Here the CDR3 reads CASSLGVNREHEQYF. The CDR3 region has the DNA TGTGCCAGCAGCTTAGGGGTGAACAGGGAACACGAGCAGTACTTC.

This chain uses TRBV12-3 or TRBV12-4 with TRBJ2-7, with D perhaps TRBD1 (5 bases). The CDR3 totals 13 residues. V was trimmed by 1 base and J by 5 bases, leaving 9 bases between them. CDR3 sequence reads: CASSLGQGHEQYF. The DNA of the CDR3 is TGTGCCAGCAGTTTAGGTCAGGGCCACGAGCAGTACTTC.

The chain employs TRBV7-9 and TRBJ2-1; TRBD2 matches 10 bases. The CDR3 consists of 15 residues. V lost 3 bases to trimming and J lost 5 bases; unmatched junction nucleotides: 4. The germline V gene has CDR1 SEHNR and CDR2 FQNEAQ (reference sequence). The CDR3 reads CASSFRTSGHNEQFF. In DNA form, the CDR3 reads TGTGCCAGCAGCTTTAGGACTAGCGGACACAATGAGCAGTTCTTC.

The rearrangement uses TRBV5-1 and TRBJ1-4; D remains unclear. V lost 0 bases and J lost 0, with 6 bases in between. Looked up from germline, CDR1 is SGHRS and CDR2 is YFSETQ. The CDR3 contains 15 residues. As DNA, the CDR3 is TGCGCCAGCAGCTTGGACCCGGCAACTAATGAAAAACTGTTTTTT. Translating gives CASSLDPATNEKLFF.

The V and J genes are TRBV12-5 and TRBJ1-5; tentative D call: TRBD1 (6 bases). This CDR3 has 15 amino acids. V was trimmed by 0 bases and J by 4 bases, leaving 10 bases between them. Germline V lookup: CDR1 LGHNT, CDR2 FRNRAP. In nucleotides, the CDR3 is TGTGCTAGTGGTTTGGTTTGGACAGTGAATCAGCCCCAGCATTTT. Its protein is CASGLVWTVNQPQHF.

The CDR3: CASSLGQGRLWRTNEKLFF. The CDR3 DNA reads TGTGCCAGCAGTTTAGGGCAGGGCCGTTTATGGCGAACTAATGAAAAACTGTTTTTT. The chain carries TRBV28 and TRBJ1-4, with a weak D call TRBD1 (5 bases). With 2 bases removed from V and 1 base from J, the gap between germline ends came to 20 bases. The CDR3 is made up of 19 amino acids. Germline V lookup: CDR1 MDHEN, CDR2 SYDVKM.

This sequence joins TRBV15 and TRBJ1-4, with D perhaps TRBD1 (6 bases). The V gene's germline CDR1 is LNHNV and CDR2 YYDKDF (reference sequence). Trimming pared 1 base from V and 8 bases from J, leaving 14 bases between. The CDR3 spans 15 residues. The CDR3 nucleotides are TGTGCCACCAGCAGAGGACCGGGGGGCAAGGAAAAACTGTTTTTT. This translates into CATSRGPGGKEKLFF.

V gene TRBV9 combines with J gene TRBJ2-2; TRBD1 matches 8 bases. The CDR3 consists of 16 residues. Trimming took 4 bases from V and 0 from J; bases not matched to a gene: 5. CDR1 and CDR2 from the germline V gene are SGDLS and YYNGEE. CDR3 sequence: CASSPRTGTNTGELFF. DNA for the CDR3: TGTGCCAGCAGCCCCCGGACAGGGACGAACACCGGGGAGCTGTTTTTT. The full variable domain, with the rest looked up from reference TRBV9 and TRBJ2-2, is DSGVTQTPKHLITATGQRVTLRCSPRSGDLSVYWYQQSLDQGLQFLIQYYNGEERAKGNILERFSAQQFPDLHSELNLSSLELGDSALYFCASSPRTGTNTGELFFGEGSRLTVL.

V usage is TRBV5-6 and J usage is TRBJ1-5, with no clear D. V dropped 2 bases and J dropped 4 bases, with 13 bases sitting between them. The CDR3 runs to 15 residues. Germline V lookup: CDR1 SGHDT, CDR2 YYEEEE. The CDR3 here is CASSFGPEANQPQHF. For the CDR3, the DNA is TGTGCCAGCAGCTTTGGTCCCGAGGCAAATCAGCCCCAGCATTTT.

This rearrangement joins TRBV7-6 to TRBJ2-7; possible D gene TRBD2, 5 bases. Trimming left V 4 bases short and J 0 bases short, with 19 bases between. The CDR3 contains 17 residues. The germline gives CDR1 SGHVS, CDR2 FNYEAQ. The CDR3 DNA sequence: TGTGCCAGCAGCTACAACCTAGCAACTTCGAGCTCCTACGAGCAGTACTTC. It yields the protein CASSYNLATSSSYEQYF.

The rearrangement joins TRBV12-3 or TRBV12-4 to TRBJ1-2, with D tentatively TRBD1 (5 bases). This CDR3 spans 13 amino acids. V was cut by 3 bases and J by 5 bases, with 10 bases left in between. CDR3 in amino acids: CASSLGLLYGYTF. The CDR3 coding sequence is TGTGCCAGCAGTTTGGGACTTCTTTATGGCTACACCTTC.

CDR3 sequence reads: CASSLGTGGNYGYTF. The CDR3 region has the DNA TGTGCCAGCAGCTTAGGGACAGGGGGCAACTATGGCTACACCTTC. V gene TRBV7-2 combines with J gene TRBJ1-2; 11 bases are shared with TRBD1. V shed 1 base and J 2 bases; nucleotides not matched to a gene: 0. The germline gives CDR1 SGHTA, CDR2 FQGNSA. The CDR3 is 15 residues long.

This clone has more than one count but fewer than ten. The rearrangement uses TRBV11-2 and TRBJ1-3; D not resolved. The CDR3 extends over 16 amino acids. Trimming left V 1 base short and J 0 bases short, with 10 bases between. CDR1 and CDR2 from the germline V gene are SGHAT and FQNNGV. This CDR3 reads CASSLVWEPSGNTIYF. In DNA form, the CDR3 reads TGTGCCAGCAGCTTAGTGTGGGAGCCCTCTGGAAACACCATATATTTT.

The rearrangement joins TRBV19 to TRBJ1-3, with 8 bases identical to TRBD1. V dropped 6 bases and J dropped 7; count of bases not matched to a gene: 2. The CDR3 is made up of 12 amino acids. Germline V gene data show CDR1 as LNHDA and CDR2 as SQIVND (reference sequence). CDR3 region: CASRTGANTIYF. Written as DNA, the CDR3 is TGTGCCAGTAGGACAGGGGCCAACACCATATATTTT.

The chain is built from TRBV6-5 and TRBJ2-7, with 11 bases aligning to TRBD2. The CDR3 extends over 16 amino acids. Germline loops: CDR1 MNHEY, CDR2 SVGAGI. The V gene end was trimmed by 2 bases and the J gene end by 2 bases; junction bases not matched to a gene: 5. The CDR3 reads CASSYLIAGGTYEQYF. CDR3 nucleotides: TGTGCCAGCAGTTACCTGATAGCGGGAGGGACCTACGAGCAGTACTTC.

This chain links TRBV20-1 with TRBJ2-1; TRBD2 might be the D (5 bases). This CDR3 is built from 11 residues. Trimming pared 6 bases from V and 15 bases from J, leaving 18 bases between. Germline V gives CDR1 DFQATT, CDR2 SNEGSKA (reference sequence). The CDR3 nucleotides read TGCAGTGCCCCCTCGGGGTGGGATCGGTTCTTC. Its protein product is CSAPSGWDRFF.

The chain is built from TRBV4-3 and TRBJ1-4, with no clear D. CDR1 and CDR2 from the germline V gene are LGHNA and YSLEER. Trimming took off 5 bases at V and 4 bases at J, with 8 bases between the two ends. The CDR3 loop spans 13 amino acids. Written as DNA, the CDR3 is TGCGCCAGCAGCGGCAGGATTAATGAAAAACTGTTTTTT. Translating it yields CASSGRINEKLFF.

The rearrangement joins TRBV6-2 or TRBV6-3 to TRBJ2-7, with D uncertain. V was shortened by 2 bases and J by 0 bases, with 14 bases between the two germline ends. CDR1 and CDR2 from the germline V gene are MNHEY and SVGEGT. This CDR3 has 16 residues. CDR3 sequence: CASSYPPTESSYEQYF. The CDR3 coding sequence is TGTGCCAGCAGTTACCCCCCAACCGAGAGCTCCTACGAGCAGTACTTC.

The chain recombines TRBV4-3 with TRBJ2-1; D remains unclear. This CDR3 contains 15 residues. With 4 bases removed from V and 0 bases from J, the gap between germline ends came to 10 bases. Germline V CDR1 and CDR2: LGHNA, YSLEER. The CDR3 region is CASSPDSYSYNEQFF. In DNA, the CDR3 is TGCGCCAGCAGCCCCGACTCCTACTCCTACAATGAGCAGTTCTTC.

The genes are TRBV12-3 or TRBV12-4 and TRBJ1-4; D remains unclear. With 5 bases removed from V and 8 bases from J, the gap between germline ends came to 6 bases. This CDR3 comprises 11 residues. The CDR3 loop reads CASSKEEKLFF. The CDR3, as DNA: TGTGCCAGCAGTAAGGAGGAAAAACTGTTTTTT.

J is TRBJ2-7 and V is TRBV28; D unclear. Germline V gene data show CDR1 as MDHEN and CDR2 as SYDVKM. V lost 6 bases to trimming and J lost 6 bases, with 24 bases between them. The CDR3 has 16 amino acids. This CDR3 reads CASSPSDAAAPLEQYF. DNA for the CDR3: TGTGCCAGCAGCCCGAGCGACGCGGCCGCTCCTCTCGAGCAGTACTTC.